This TCR beta chain stems from a study of T-cell memory formation after mild COVID-19 (dated by TCRdb to about 2021). In the study overall: TCR sequence clusters from the two donors were found to be largely donor specific. T-cell clones expanding and contracting after mild COVID-19 in a couple of donors were tracked by longitudinal TCRalpha and TCRbeta repertoire sequencing. The cohort comprised two young, previously healthy adult volunteers, one female and one male.

The germline V gene yields KGHSH for CDR1 and LQKENI for CDR2. V is cut by 3 bases and J by 8 bases, and the space between the germline ends is 11 bases. Including cysteine and phenylalanine, the CDR3 has 13 amino acids. Of all the DNA, just the CDR3 is kept, 39 bases in frame from base 1. PBMCs were isolated by Ficoll-Paque density gradient centrifugation. General conclusions and limits of the study: Contracting CD4+ clones were found mainly in CM and EM memory subsets, while CD8+ clones were enriched in EMRA. Clones contracting from day 15 to 85 had balanced CD4/CD8 phenotypes, while a second wave expanding from day 15 to 37 was biased towards CD4+. SARS-CoV-2 specificity was not confirmed for the second-wave clones peaking on day 37. Only a couple of mild cases were covered by the study, and larger cohorts that include severe cases with pre-infection samples were considered necessary. Some responding clones were detected in pre-infection memory, which suggested that pre-existing cross-reactive memory T cells had joined the SARS-CoV-2 response.

Sequencing relied on an Illumina NovaSeq 6000. TCRalpha and TCRbeta cDNA libraries were built by 5'RACE with constant-segment primers, adding sample barcodes and unique molecular identifiers. RNA was extracted from every sample with Trizol reagent. Amplification of the libraries took two PCR steps, and the second step added a second sample barcode plus Illumina TruSeq adapters. The libraries were sequenced on an Illumina NovaSeq using 2 x 150 bp paired-end reads. As for the original processing: Demultiplexing of reads and collapsing into UMI-guided consensus sequences were performed with migec v1.2.7. Using mixcr v2.1.11, UMI consensuses were aligned to TRA and TRB V and J templates and then assembled into clonotypes. A clonotype was counted as expanded or contracted only if both edgeR and NoisET called the change significant, with noise models trained on biological replicates. For edgeR calls, the thresholds were a false discovery rate-adjusted p below 0.01 and a log2 fold-change of 1. As an exploratory analysis of dynamics, max-normalized trajectories of the 1000 most abundant clonotypes were examined with PCA combined with hierarchical clustering. Each responding clone was given a CD4 or CD8 phenotype based on the CD4+ and CD8+ repertoires, which had been sequenced separately. Starting from the raw public reads, TCRdb applied fastp trimming at Q25, assembled clones with MiXCR and retained in-frame beta chains. Rows are combined by CDR3 protein, so each entry shows the most common genes and DNA. For this entry, the V and J calls and clone size follow TCRdb and not the study's own pipeline. This sample lists roughly 450,000 distinct CDR3 sequences; 15% to 20% were detected once. 9% to 15% of the sample is in the top ten clones.

This clonotype has a handful of counts. What antigen it recognizes has not been identified. The record has no base qualities; no much larger clone is one base away. The chain is encoded by TRBV18 joined to TRBJ1-5; the D gene cannot be named for sure. Sample: PBMCs or a T cell subset sorted from them (not recorded which). The source of this sequence is an adult woman who had mild COVID-19 (a few samples of this study predate the infection). The sample titles of this study are shuffled in the database, so cell type and time point are left out; the donor was told from shared clones. Here the CDR3 is given as CASSPRGREPQHF. In nucleotide form, the sequence is TGTGCCAGCTCACCCCGAGGACGCGAGCCCCAGCATTTT.